The next 2 T cell receptor beta chains were all read from a single sample in a study of shared clonotypes between healthy human individuals. The assay was immunoSEQ multiplex PCR, and TCRdb's table has in-frame clones only and misses some. The sample gives around 720,000 clones, approximately 73% of which show up once; around 1.8% is in the top ten. What was sequenced was memory CD4+ T cells sorted from blood. Stated subset: CD45RA-negative fraction. The receptors here all came from a woman aged 25 to 39 in good health.

The chain carries TRBV20-1 and TRBJ2-7; no firm D call. This CDR3 is built from 11 residues. CDR1 DFQATT and CDR2 SNEGSKA come from the germline V gene (reference sequence). Between the trimmed V and J ends, which lost 0 bases and 7 bases, there was a span of 7 bases. CDR3 DNA: TGCAGTGCTAGAGATTGGCGGGAGCAGTACTTC. It translates to CSARDWREQYF.

With regard to this clone: This same CDR3 is encoded by further DNA sequences in the sample. The chain recombines TRBV7-9 with TRBJ1-3; 9 nucleotides match TRBD1. The CDR3 is 17 amino acids. CDR1 SEHNR and CDR2 FQNEAQ come from the germline V gene (reference sequence). Trimming removed 3 bases from V and 0 bases from J; junction bases left unmatched: 6. The CDR3 here is CASSLGQGGFSGNTIYF. The CDR3 bases are TGTGCCAGCAGCTTGGGACAGGGAGGCTTCTCTGGAAACACCATATATTTT. Together with reference TRBV7-9 and TRBJ1-3, the CDR3 gives the full variable domain: DTGVSQNPRHKITKRGQNVTFRCDPISEHNRLYWYRQTLGQGPEFLTYFQNEAQLEKSRLLSDRFSAERPKGSFSTLEIQRTEQGDSAMYLCASSLGQGGFSGNTIYFGEGSWLTVV.